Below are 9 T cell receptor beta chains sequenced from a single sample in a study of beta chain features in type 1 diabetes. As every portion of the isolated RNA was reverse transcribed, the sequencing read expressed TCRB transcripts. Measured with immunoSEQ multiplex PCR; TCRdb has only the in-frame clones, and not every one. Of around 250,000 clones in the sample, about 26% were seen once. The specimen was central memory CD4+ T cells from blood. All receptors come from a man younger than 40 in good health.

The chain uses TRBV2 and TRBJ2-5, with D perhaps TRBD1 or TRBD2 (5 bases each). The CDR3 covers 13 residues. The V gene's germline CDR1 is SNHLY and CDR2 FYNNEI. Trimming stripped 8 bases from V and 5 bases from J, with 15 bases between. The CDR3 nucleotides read TGTGCCAGCGTCAGCGGCCCAGGGGAGACCCAGTACTTC. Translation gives CASVSGPGETQYF.

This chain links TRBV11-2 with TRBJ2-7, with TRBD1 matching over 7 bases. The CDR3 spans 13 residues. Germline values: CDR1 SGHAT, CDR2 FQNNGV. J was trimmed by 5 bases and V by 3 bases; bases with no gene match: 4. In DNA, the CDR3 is TGTGCCAGCAGCTTGGGGACAGTCCACGAGCAGTACTTC. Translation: CASSLGTVHEQYF.

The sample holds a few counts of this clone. Written as DNA, the CDR3 is TGTGCCAGCAGCTTGGGTTCAGGGCCCTACGAGCAGTACTTC. As protein: CASSLGSGPYEQYF. The V gene is TRBV11-2, the J gene TRBJ2-7; D is possibly TRBD1 (5 bases). Germline V gene sequence: CDR1 SGHAT, CDR2 FQNNGV. The CDR3 has 14 amino acids. V lost 3 bases and J lost 2, with 11 bases in between.

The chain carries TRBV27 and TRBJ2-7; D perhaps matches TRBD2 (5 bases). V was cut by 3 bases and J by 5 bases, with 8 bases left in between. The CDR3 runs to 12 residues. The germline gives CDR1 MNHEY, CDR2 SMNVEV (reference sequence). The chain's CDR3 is CASSLEDHEQYF. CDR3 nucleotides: TGTGCCAGCAGTTTGGAGGACCACGAGCAGTACTTC.

CDR3 sequence: CASSIDGAGTISNQPQHF. The DNA for the CDR3 is TGTGCCAGTAGTATAGATGGGGCTGGGACAATTAGCAATCAGCCCCAGCATTTT. The chain couples TRBV19 to TRBJ1-5; the D gene is possibly TRBD1 (6 bases). This CDR3 is built from 18 residues. The germline V gene has CDR1 LNHDA and CDR2 SQIVND (reference sequence). Between the trimmed V and J ends, which lost 0 bases and 0 bases, there was a span of 15 bases.

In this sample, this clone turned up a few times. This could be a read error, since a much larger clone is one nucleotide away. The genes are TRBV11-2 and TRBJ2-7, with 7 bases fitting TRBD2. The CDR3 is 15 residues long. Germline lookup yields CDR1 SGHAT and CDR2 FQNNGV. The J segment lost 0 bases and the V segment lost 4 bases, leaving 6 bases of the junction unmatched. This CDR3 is CASSSGDYGSYEQYF. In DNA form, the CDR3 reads TGTGCCAGCAGCTCTGGGGACTACGGCTCCTACGAGCAGTACTTC.

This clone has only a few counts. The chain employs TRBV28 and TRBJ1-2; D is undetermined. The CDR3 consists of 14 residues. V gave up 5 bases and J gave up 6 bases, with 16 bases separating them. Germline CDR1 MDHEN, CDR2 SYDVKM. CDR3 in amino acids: CASSPQSVWNGYTF. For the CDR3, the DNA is TGTGCCAGCAGTCCCCAGTCGGTATGGAATGGCTACACCTTC.

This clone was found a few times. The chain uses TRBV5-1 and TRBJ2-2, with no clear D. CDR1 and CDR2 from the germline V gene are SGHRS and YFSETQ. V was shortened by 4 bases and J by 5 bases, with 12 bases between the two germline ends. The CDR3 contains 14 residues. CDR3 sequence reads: CASSLRAVTGELFF. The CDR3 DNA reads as TGCGCCAGCAGCCTTCGGGCCGTAACCGGGGAGCTGTTTTTT.

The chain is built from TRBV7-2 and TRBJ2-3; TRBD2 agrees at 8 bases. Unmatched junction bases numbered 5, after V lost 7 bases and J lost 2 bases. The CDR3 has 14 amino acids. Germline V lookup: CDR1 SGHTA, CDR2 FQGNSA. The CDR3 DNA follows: TGTGCCAGCACCCTAGCGGGTATCACAGATACGCAGTATTTT. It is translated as CASTLAGITDTQYF.